This T cell receptor (beta chain) was recorded in a study of cytomegalovirus exposure and HLA in healthy donors. On the study more broadly: The 120 or so validation repertoires, a later analysis reported, used the same platform as the roughly 710 first-cohort repertoires.

The ends lost 8 bases at V and 3 bases at J; junction bases unmatched: 4. The CDR3 has 12 residues. Germline CDR1 is MDHEN and CDR2 is SYDVKM. As concerns this clone: The antigen remains undetermined.

Study outcomes and limitations: TCR beta chains numbering 164 were designated cytomegalovirus-associated. First-cohort TCR clusters tended to co-occur in the 90 to 150 validation repertoires, a later analysis found.

TCRdb keeps only in-frame clones here, not all; method: immunoSEQ multiplex PCR. The table has approximately 150,000 clones, 86% seen once. The clonotype was recovered from a man younger than 30 in good health and CMV-seropositive. The V call is TRBV28, the J call TRBJ2-7; 7 bases line up with TRBD2. Material: PBMCs. CDR3 nucleotide sequence: TGTGCCAGCCTCGGGGGGATCTACGAGCAGTACTTC. Protein product: CASLGGIYEQYF.